This paragraph reports one TCR beta chain. Its antigen is currently not known. No per-base quality is available; no much larger clone lies one base away. V drops 3 bases and J drops 8 bases, leaving 21 bases in between. The CDR3, cysteine through phenylalanine, is 16 amino acids long. Kept here is only the CDR3 DNA, which spans 48 bases and is read in frame from base 1. The entry originates in a study of identifying expanded T cells in peripheral blood (dated by TCRdb to between 2017 and 2020). At the level of the whole study: Technical replicates were generated by sequencing separate aliquots of the same genomic DNA pool, with four replicates compared pairwise. The full study reports these points: Around 1.3 differentially abundant clones were flagged by the binomial model between technical replicates, whereas about 16 and 19 were flagged over approximately two weeks and four weeks, respectively. For all healthy donors, the variance in clone template counts between approximately 2-week samples rose significantly as total template count increased. The beta-binomial model significantly reduced the number of clones called differentially abundant and the false-positive rate across all healthy-donor time intervals. The authors expected that over much longer intervals, such as months to years, biological variance in healthy repertoires might increase even further.

The immunoSEQ Assay, which uses bias-controlled multiplex PCR amplification of genomic DNA, was used to profile TCRbeta CDR3 regions. In the original analysis: To quantify the absolute abundance of each unique TCRbeta CDR3 region, the sequences were collapsed and filtered. Differential abundance was tested with a binomial (Fisher-equivalent) model and with a beta-binomial model adding time-dependent variance fitted from healthy donors. Any clone with fewer than 5 combined templates was excluded, and a clone was called differentially abundant if its Benjamini-Hochberg FDR was below 0.01. Beta-binomial variance was modeled as a function of total template count across the two samples using the form v = (b*log(k)+a)^2. The immuneACCESS repertoire file appears here via TCRdb, limited to in-frame rearrangements. These files lack a portion of the clones; in checked studies, under half of the deficit traces to unresolved V genes, and the cause of the others is not known. V, J and clone size were drawn from that table, and D and trimming were deduced from the DNA. The sample table lists 70,000 or so clones, 85% to 90% of them with a count of one. The top ten clones comprise about 3.3% of the sample.

During the collection period, no infections or other immune events were recorded for the healthy donors. Time-dependent variance in a beta-binomial model of T-cell clone differential abundance was calibrated using healthy-donor blood repertoires as a training cohort. The training cohort included 10 or so healthy donors, of whom 3 were female and 7 were male. An age range of roughly 29 to 64 years, with an average of roughly 40 years, was recorded for the donors. Whole blood was collected from each healthy donor at three time points spaced roughly two weeks apart and obtained from a commercial supplier. Genomic DNA was extracted from unsorted whole blood for immunosequencing.

Sequenced input: blood. This TCR was recovered from a person between 18 and 70 years old in good health. The chain is assembled from TRBV23-1 and TRBJ2-3; matching of 5 bases hints at TRBD2 as the D gene. TRBV23-1 is annotated as an ORF whose role is uncertain. The base sequence is TGCGCCAGCAGTCAGTTGTCCCAGCGGTGGGATGCTACGCAGTATTTT. Translated, this is CASSQLSQRWDATQYF.